This passage covers 24 T cell receptor beta chains from one sample sequenced in a study of blood T cells in healthy people across ages. Primers used in a second PCR of about 6 to 11 cycles were a sample-barcoded 5' primer and a J-beta primer mix. TCRdb recomputed calls from the 5' RACE reads with MiXCR, one row per CDR3 protein. The data contain about 780,000 distinct CDR3 sequences, 46% of them singletons. What was sequenced was blood. These receptors originate from an elderly man in good health.

The chain is built from TRBV6-6 and TRBJ2-1, with 14 bases matching TRBD2. In germline, CDR1 is MNHNY, CDR2 SVGAGI (reference sequence). The junction had 11 bases not matched to a gene; V was cut back by 4 bases and J by 9 bases. This CDR3 contains 17 residues. The CDR3 reads CASSSTPGTSGRSEQFF. CDR3 bases: TGTGCCAGCAGTTCGACCCCCGGGACTAGCGGGAGAAGTGAGCAGTTCTTC.

J is TRBJ1-6 and V is TRBV10-3, with D tentatively TRBD1 (6 bases). Germline V CDR1 and CDR2: ENHRY, SYGVKD. The CDR3 contains 14 residues. The CDR3 here is CVIQGGSYNSPLHF. The CDR3 DNA reads as TGTGTCATACAGGGTGGATCCTATAATTCACCCCTCCACTTT.

This clonotype was observed many times. CDR3 nucleotides: TGTGCCAGCAGCCTGTGGACTATGAACACTGAAGCTTTCTTT. Its translation is CASSLWTMNTEAFF. This chain connects TRBV7-2 to TRBJ1-1; no clear D gene. V lost 5 bases to trimming and J lost 0 bases, with 10 bases between them. Germline CDR1 and CDR2: SGHTA and FQGNSA. The CDR3 spans 14 residues.

A word on this clonotype: The germline gene is not matched at one end of the junction; a read error may be the cause. The chain uses TRBV27 and TRBJ2-3; D perhaps matches TRBD1 (6 bases). The CDR3 extends over 14 amino acids. Germline CDR1 MNHEY, CDR2 SMNVEV (reference sequence). CDR3 sequence: CASSYRTDTDTQCF. The CDR3 nucleotides are TGTGCCAGCAGTTACAGGACAGACACAGATACGCAGTGTTTT.

This chain joins TRBV29-1 and TRBJ2-1; D might be TRBD1 (5 bases). Germline V gene sequence: CDR1 SQVTM, CDR2 ANQGSEA. The CDR3 runs 14 residues. Trimming removed 5 bases from V and 2 bases from J, with 13 bases in between. CDR3 bases: TGCAGCGTTAAGACAGCCGACACCTACAATGAGCAGTTCTTC. As protein: CSVKTADTYNEQFF.

This chain joins TRBV30 and TRBJ1-2, with D possibly matching TRBD1 (5 bases). Looked up from germline, CDR1 is GTSNPN and CDR2 is SVGIG (reference sequence). V lost 3 bases and J lost 0, with 11 bases in between. The CDR3 runs to 14 residues. Here the CDR3 reads CAWSRGRANYGYTF. For the CDR3, the DNA is TGTGCCTGGAGCCGGGGCAGGGCTAACTATGGCTACACCTTC.

The V call is TRBV6-2 or TRBV6-3, the J call TRBJ1-6, with a weak D call TRBD1 (5 bases). The germline gives CDR1 MNHEY, CDR2 SVGEGT. CDR3 length: 15 residues. The germline V and J ends were trimmed by 7 bases and 8 bases, with 18 bases remaining between them. The CDR3 coding sequence is TGTGCCAGCAACGCCGTCCGGGACCGGTATTCACCCCTCCACTTT. Translating gives CASNAVRDRYSPLHF.

This clonotype was seen more than once but under ten times. This chain joins TRBV5-1 and TRBJ1-5; D is ambiguous. Germline lookup yields CDR1 SGHRS and CDR2 YFSETQ. The CDR3 is made up of 15 amino acids. The V and J ends lost 0 bases and 2 bases respectively, with 9 bases between them. CDR3 protein: CASSLGPQGNQPQHF. In DNA form, the CDR3 reads TGCGCCAGCAGCTTGGGACCGCAGGGCAATCAGCCCCAGCATTTT.

Comments on this clonotype: A much more abundant neighbour one base away suggests this may be a read error. The CDR3 region is CASSTGASGSTDTQYF. Written as DNA, the CDR3 is TGCGCCAGCAGCACCGGTGCTAGCGGGAGCACAGATACGCAGTATTTT. The rearrangement links TRBV5-1 to TRBJ2-3; 8 positions agree with TRBD2. The CDR3 contains 16 residues. Trimming cost V 4 bases and J 0 bases; bases outside gene matches: 7. The germline V gene has CDR1 SGHRS and CDR2 YFSETQ. Complete variable domain (other parts from reference TRBV5-1 and TRBJ2-3): KAGVTQTPRYLIKTRGQQVTLSCSPISGHRSVSWYQQTPGQGLQFLFEYFSETQRNKGNFPGRFSGRQFSNSRSEMNVSTLELGDSALYLCASSTGASGSTDTQYFGPGTRLTVL.

This clonotype was seen just once. The junction departs from germline at one end; a sequencing error may be responsible. V gene TRBV20-1 combines with J gene TRBJ2-1, with 13 nucleotides matching TRBD2. The CDR3 contains 14 residues. Germline CDR1 and CDR2: DFQATT and SNEGSKA (reference sequence). For the CDR3, the DNA is TGCAGTACTAGCGGGAGGGCCCCCTACGATGAGCAGTTCTTC. Its translation: CSTSGRAPYDEQFF.

The V and J genes are TRBV10-3 and TRBJ2-3; D is unclear. CDR1 is ENHRY, CDR2 SYGVKD, per germline. The CDR3 is 17 residues long. V lost 2 bases, J lost 0 bases, and 15 bases lay in between. CDR3 coding DNA: TGTGCCATCAGTGAGATTCCCGGGTCCTTTAGCACAGATACGCAGTATTTT. It codes for CAISEIPGSFSTDTQYF.

This clonotype was picked up many times. The chain is built from TRBV5-1 and TRBJ1-1; D remains unclear. With 0 bases removed from V and 1 base from J, the gap between germline ends came to 7 bases. Germline loops: CDR1 SGHRS, CDR2 YFSETQ. This CDR3 is 14 amino acids long. The DNA for the CDR3 is TGCGCCAGCAGCTTGGATGCCGGGAACACTGAAGCTTTCTTT. It codes for CASSLDAGNTEAFF.

The chain employs TRBV11-1 and TRBJ2-5; TRBD1 is a possible D gene (6 bases). V was shortened by 5 bases and J by 5 bases, with 15 bases between the two germline ends. Looked up from germline, CDR1 is SGHAT and CDR2 is FQDESV (reference sequence). The CDR3 spans 14 residues. The CDR3 loop reads CASSLDSWRETQYF. The CDR3 region has the DNA TGTGCCAGCAGCCTGGACAGCTGGAGGGAGACCCAGTACTTC.

This chain uses TRBV7-8 with TRBJ2-1; 8 bases fit TRBD1. Near its end, the DNA agrees better with TRBJ2-7, so the J call may be wrong. Germline CDR1 SGHVS, CDR2 FQNEAQ. This CDR3 is built from 16 residues. CDR3 sequence (DNA): TGTGCCAGCAGCTTAGCTCAGGGGGCGTCCTACAATGAGCAGTACTTC. Amino acid sequence: CASSLAQGASYNEQYF.

A remark on this clonotype: A read error may account for a junction end that differs from germline. The chain links TRBV7-8 to TRBJ1-1, with TRBD1 as a possible D gene (6 bases). Germline V gene sequence: CDR1 SGHVS, CDR2 FQNEAQ. The CDR3 totals 14 residues. For the CDR3, the DNA is TGTGCCAGCAGCTTAGTTTCGGGGGCCACTGAATCTTTCTTT. It codes for CASSLVSGATESFF.

This clonotype was picked up many times. The chain is built from TRBV28 and TRBJ2-1; TRBD2 matches at 7 bases. V was clipped by 5 bases and J by 11 bases; unmatched bases: 9. Germline V gene data show CDR1 as MDHEN and CDR2 as SYDVKM. The CDR3 runs 13 residues. CDR3 in DNA: TGTGCCAGCAGTGGAGTGGGCGGGAGTAAGCAGTTCTTC. This sequence encodes CASSGVGGSKQFF.

With respect to this clonotype: This clone may be a read error of a much larger clone one base away. The chain combines TRBV5-1 with TRBJ2-1; 8 nucleotides match TRBD1. Per the germline V gene, CDR1 is SGHRS and CDR2 is YFSETQ. CDR3 length equals 14 residues. The CDR3 bases are TGCGTCAGCAGCATAGCAGGGGGCCGCAATGAGCAGTTCTTC. Its protein product is CVSSIAGGRNEQFF.

Written as DNA, the CDR3 is TGTGCCAGCAGTTCATTAGCGGGAGGCTATTACAATGAGCAGTTCTTC. Amino acids: CASSSLAGGYYNEQFF. This sequence joins TRBV7-6 and TRBJ2-1, with 10 nucleotides matching TRBD2. This CDR3 has 16 amino acids. V dropped 6 bases and J dropped 4; count of bases not matched to a gene: 9. Germline V gene sequence: CDR1 SGHVS, CDR2 FNYEAQ.

The rearrangement uses TRBV6-2 or TRBV6-3 and TRBJ1-2; no definite D call. Germline CDR1 and CDR2: MNHEY and SVGEGT. The CDR3 loop spans 12 amino acids. V lost 6 bases, J lost 2 bases, and 7 bases lay in between. The DNA of the CDR3 is TGTGCCAGCAGCCGATACAACTATGGCTACACCTTC. Encoded protein: CASSRYNYGYTF.

As for this clonotype: An end of the junction differs from the germline gene, which may be a read error. The rearrangement uses TRBV5-4 and TRBJ2-1; 10 bases fit TRBD1. The CDR3 extends over 14 amino acids. The germline gives CDR1 SGHNT, CDR2 YYREEE (reference sequence). The CDR3 DNA reads TGTGTCAGCAGCTTGTCTGACAGGGGGCATGAGCAGTTCTTC. This codes for CVSSLSDRGHEQFF.

V gene TRBV12-3 or TRBV12-4 combines with J gene TRBJ2-3; a weak D match, TRBD1 (6 bases). The V end was cut by 3 bases, the J end by 1 base, with 11 bases between. The CDR3 has 15 residues. CDR3 sequence (DNA): TGTGCCAGCAGTTTTAACAGGGCGGGCACAGATACGCAGTATTTT. Amino acids: CASSFNRAGTDTQYF.

The CDR3 DNA sequence: TGTGCCGGTTCCGGCCTAGCGGGATTAAAAAACATTCAGTACTTC. Its translation: CAGSGLAGLKNIQYF. The rearrangement links TRBV24-1 to TRBJ2-4; TRBD2 aligns across 9 bases. The V gene end was trimmed by 12 bases and the J gene end by 4 bases; junction bases not matched to a gene: 12. Germline V gene lookup returns CDR1 KGHDR and CDR2 SFDVKD. This CDR3 region has 15 residues.

This clonotype turned up a few times. The V call is TRBV21-1, the J call TRBJ1-5. TRBV21-1 is reported as a pseudogene. The CDR3 contains 12 residues. CDR3 amino acids: CSSLEGNQPQHF. In DNA, the CDR3 is TGTTCGTCTTTGGAAGGCAATCAGCCCCAGCATTTT.

This clonotype was seen at least ten times. The chain links TRBV7-2 to TRBJ2-7, with 9 bases that match TRBD1. V shed 5 bases and J 1 base; nucleotides not matched to a gene: 3. The CDR3 totals 14 residues. Germline-derived CDR1 and CDR2 are SGHTA and FQGNSA. Written as DNA, the CDR3 is TGTGCCAGCAGCCGGGACAGGGCTTCCTACGAGCAGTACTTC. Protein sequence: CASSRDRASYEQYF.